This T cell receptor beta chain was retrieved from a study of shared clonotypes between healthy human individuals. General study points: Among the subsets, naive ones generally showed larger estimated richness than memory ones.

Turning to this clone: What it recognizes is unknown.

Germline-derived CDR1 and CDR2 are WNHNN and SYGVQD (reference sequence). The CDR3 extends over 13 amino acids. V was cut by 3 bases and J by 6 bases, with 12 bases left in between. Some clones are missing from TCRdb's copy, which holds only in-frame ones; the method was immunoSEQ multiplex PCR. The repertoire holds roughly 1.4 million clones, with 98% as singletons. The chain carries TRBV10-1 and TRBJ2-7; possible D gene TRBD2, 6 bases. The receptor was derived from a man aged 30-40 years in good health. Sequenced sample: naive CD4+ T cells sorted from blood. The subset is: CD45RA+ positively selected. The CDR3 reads CASSERLESEQYF. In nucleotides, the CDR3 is TGCGCCAGCAGTGAAAGACTAGAAAGCGAGCAGTACTTC.